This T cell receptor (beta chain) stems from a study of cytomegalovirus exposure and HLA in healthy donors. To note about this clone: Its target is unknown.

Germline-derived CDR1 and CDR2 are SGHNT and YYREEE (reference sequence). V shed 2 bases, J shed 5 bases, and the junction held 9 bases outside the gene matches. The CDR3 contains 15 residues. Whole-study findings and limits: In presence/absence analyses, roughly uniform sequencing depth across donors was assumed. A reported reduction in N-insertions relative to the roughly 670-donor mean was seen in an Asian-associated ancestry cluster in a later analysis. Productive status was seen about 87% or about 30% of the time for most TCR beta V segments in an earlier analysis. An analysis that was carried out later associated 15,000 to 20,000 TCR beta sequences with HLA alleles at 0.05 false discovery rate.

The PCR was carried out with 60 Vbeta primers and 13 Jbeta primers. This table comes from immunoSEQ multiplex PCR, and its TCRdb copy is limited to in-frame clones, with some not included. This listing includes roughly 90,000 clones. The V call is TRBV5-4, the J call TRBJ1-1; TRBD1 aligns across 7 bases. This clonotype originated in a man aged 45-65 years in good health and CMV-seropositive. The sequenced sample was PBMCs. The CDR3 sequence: CASSFQDRLGTEAFF. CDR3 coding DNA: TGTGCCAGCAGCTTCCAGGACAGGTTGGGGACTGAAGCTTTCTTT.